This TCR beta chain was captured in a study of cytomegalovirus exposure and HLA in healthy donors. Study-level points and caveats: Among TCR sequences, most were rare, though some public TCRs appeared in many donors.

The PCR was carried out with 60 Vbeta primers and 13 Jbeta primers. Data came from immunoSEQ multiplex PCR; TCRdb stores just in-frame clones and leaves some out. The sample has more than 75,000 clones; over 80% are singletons. In germline, CDR1 is SGHRS, CDR2 YFSETQ. This CDR3 has 12 residues. V was trimmed by 4 bases and J by 8 bases, leaving 12 bases between them. About this clone: Antigen unknown.

The clonotype originates from a man in his late teens or twenties in good health and CMV-seronegative. The sample consisted of PBMCs. The chain is built from TRBV5-1 and TRBJ1-2; D call uncertain. The CDR3 is CASSPPDGGYTF. CDR3 sequence (DNA): TGCGCCAGCAGCCCACCCGACGGGGGCTACACCTTC.